This TCR beta chain is from a study of blood T cells in healthy people across ages (dated by TCRdb to 2015 to 2017). Concerning the study at large: In model experiments, template switching captured roughly one uniquely barcoded TCR beta cDNA molecule for every two T cells. To track age-related changes in TCR beta repertoire diversity, the study relied on deep sequencing normalized with unique cDNA molecular identifiers. Donors were grouped into four age groups: young (average roughly 17 years), middle-aged (39), aged (around 60) and long-lived (just over 80). To avoid experimental bias, donors of different ages were distributed randomly across sequencing lanes. Two additional independent replicas of 1 million unique cDNA reads from the same blood draw were analyzed for two donors (one aged 18 to 30 and one aged 80 or older).

Study-level results and caveats: As age increased, observed TCR beta diversity per million T cells dropped in a roughly linear way, and a significant reduction was already evident by age 40. Donor CMV infection status was unknown, potentially confounding age-related changes in expanded clonotypes. Estimates of total diversity from one million sequenced T cells were regarded as lower bounds and underestimates. Compared with the aged group, the long-lived group had more naive CD4+ T cells, fewer expanded clones and increased TCR diversity, suggesting age selection. Bulk unsorted PBMC profiling prevented conclusive comparison of naive and antigen-experienced compartments. A strong correlation was found between observed TCR beta diversity and the percentage of naive T cells measured by flow cytometry.

The germline V gene (reference sequence) yields DFQATT for CDR1 and SNEGSKA for CDR2. The CDR3 measures 13 amino acids from cysteine to phenylalanine. The only DNA kept is the CDR3, 39 bases in frame from the first base. Relative to germline, V is 5 bases shorter and J is 0 bases shorter, with 9 bases between their ends. The library was made by 5' RACE. Sequenced on an Illumina HiSeq 2500. A second PCR of roughly 7 to 11 cycles was run with a J-beta primer mix and a sample-barcoded 5' primer. A unique molecular identifier was introduced onto each TCR beta cDNA molecule by a template-switch 5' adaptor carrying 12 random nucleotides. At least 2.5 million CDR3-containing paired-end reads were obtained from each sample. First-strand cDNA synthesis was performed from all RNA using the Mint cDNA synthesis kit, with priming by a TRBC-specific oligonucleotide. Following uracil-DNA glycosylase treatment, a first 18-cycle PCR with universal primers M1SS and BC2_uni_R was performed on all cDNA. In the authors' own workflow: Normalization of each sample was performed by random selection of 1 million high-quality reads, each carrying a distinct molecular identifier. Reads sharing molecular identifiers were discarded rather than binned into consensus sequences. CDR3 identification, clonotype clustering and error correction used MiTCR with a Q25 quality threshold and the strictest error-elimination algorithm. A nonparametric unseen species model with Euler transformation was used to estimate a lower bound on total TCR beta diversity. Using fastp at Q25 and MiXCR, TCRdb reprocessed the public reads and kept productive beta chains. Each CDR3 protein gets just one entry, which takes the most common genes and DNA from the rows behind it. In this record, the V and J calls reflect TCRdb's handling and not the investigators' own analysis. The sample includes fewer than 800,000 distinct CDR3 sequences, with 20% to 25% observed a single time. Around 3.4% of the sample goes to the ten largest clones.

This clonotype was detected only a few times. This receptor's antigen is unknown. Per-base qualities were not stored, and no clone one base away is much larger. The donors were under 40 Caucasian individuals from Russia, aged roughly 6 to 90 years, who were systemically healthy. Around 10 milliliters of peripheral blood were collected from each donor into EDTA-treated Vacutainer tubes. Ficoll-Paque density-gradient centrifugation was used to isolate PBMCs, with at least 7 million per sample. Trizol reagent was used to extract total RNA from PBMCs, with at least 5.5 micrograms per sample. The percentages of naive CD45RAhigh/CD27high T cells were determined by flow cytometry on a PBMC aliquot from every donor.

This chain joins TRBV20-1 to TRBJ2-3; the D segment could be TRBD2, given 6 matching bases. Sequencing was performed on blood. The sequence came from a man between 65 and 85 years old in good health. CDR3 region: CSAGGESTDTQYF. The nucleotides are TGCAGTGCTGGCGGGGAGAGCACAGATACGCAGTATTTT.